The rows below give T cell receptor beta chains drawn from one sample of a study of CD8 T cells in Susac syndrome. TCRdb independently ran MiXCR on the immunoSEQ multiplex PCR reads; one entry per CDR3 protein. The repertoire consists of 110,000 to 150,000 distinct CDR3 sequences, with around 95% occurring once and the leading ten covering around 0.08%. The sample taken for sequencing was CD4+ T cells from PBMCs. The source is a human donor with Susac syndrome. Both conserved end residues are part of each CDR3.

v_gene: TRBV3-1; CDR3aa: CASSRGLAGGDGQYF
v_gene: TRBV18; CDR3aa: CASSPTEQVTQYF
v_gene: TRBV14; CDR3aa: CASSQASGTQYF
v_gene: TRBV6-6; CDR3aa: CASSYSEGSPQHF
v_gene: TRBV5-1; CDR3aa: CASSLRFSGSSYEQYF
v_gene: TRBV20-1; CDR3aa: CSAQLTGTYEQYF
v_gene: TRBV4-1; CDR3aa: CANSQPGQSYGYTF
v_gene: TRBV4-1; CDR3aa: CASSQAHLGPIIDYGYTF
v_gene: TRBV12-3/TRBV12-4; CDR3aa: CATGLAVRTQYF
v_gene: TRBV4-2; CDR3aa: CASSQEKSAYGYTF
v_gene: TRBV3-1; CDR3aa: CASSRPTGGAYEQYF
v_gene: TRBV20-1; CDR3aa: CSAGPGTRSIQYF
v_gene: TRBV12-3/TRBV12-4; CDR3aa: CASGLVGSTDTQYF
v_gene: TRBV12-3/TRBV12-4; CDR3aa: CASTERENEKLFF
v_gene: TRBV12-3/TRBV12-4; CDR3aa: CASSWQGAWGYTF
v_gene: TRBV3-1; CDR3aa: CASSHHLAGAGDTQYF
v_gene: TRBV5-1; CDR3aa: CASSILRPGELFF
v_gene: TRBV7-9; CDR3aa: CARENQPQHF
v_gene: TRBV12-3/TRBV12-4; CDR3aa: CASNSLGRTGELFF
v_gene: TRBV20-1; CDR3aa: CSGESWPKEGETQYF
v_gene: TRBV4-1; CDR3aa: CASSQDWGEQYF
v_gene: TRBV5-8; CDR3aa: CASSGGQGFTPLHF
v_gene: TRBV4-1; CDR3aa: CASSQGLVEYEQYF
v_gene: TRBV27; CDR3aa: CASRSGVYGTEAFF
v_gene: TRBV29-1; CDR3aa: CSVDSVDYGYTF
v_gene: TRBV29-1; CDR3aa: CSVGYSAYEQYF
v_gene: TRBV3-1; CDR3aa: CASSLGIRTTEAFF
v_gene: TRBV20-1; CDR3aa: CSASFGLARDEQFF
v_gene: TRBV7-2; CDR3aa: CASSLDRQGGGYGYTF
v_gene: TRBV28; CDR3aa: CASSTLAQQGPSTF
v_gene: TRBV25-1; CDR3aa: CASSENRAGELFF
v_gene: TRBV18; CDR3aa: CASSLDRGGTDTQYF
v_gene: TRBV7-9; CDR3aa: CASNTGNSPLHF
v_gene: TRBV12-3/TRBV12-4; CDR3aa: CASRMGGTYYEQYF
v_gene: TRBV19; CDR3aa: CASSRTEHQPQHF
v_gene: TRBV5-1; CDR3aa: CASSLLGVQETQYF
v_gene: TRBV18; CDR3aa: CASSDTYSGANVLTF
v_gene: TRBV12-3/TRBV12-4; CDR3aa: CASSRPAGNEKLFF
v_gene: TRBV28; CDR3aa: CASSTGLAERTDTQYF
v_gene: TRBV12-3/TRBV12-4; CDR3aa: CASSLGGRQPQHF
v_gene: TRBV27; CDR3aa: CASSFRDAGLAGGTGELFF
v_gene: TRBV10-3; CDR3aa: CAISEFASPQYF
v_gene: TRBV3-1; CDR3aa: CASSSPRGDPTGELFF
v_gene: TRBV6-5; CDR3aa: CASRPNSDGGYTF
v_gene: TRBV29-1; CDR3aa: CSVVGNTEAFF
v_gene: TRBV2; CDR3aa: CASSDSLTGRGETQYF
v_gene: TRBV18; CDR3aa: CASSHSPVDTQYF
v_gene: TRBV4-1; CDR3aa: CASSQDYSGVYGYTF
v_gene: TRBV20-1; CDR3aa: CSARQGRINTEAFF
v_gene: TRBV4-1; CDR3aa: CASSQGQGAQPQHF
v_gene: TRBV7-2; CDR3aa: CASSPWSSYNSPLHF
v_gene: TRBV20-1; CDR3aa: CSASRTENYGYTF
v_gene: TRBV29-1; CDR3aa: CSVERDRAGTQYF